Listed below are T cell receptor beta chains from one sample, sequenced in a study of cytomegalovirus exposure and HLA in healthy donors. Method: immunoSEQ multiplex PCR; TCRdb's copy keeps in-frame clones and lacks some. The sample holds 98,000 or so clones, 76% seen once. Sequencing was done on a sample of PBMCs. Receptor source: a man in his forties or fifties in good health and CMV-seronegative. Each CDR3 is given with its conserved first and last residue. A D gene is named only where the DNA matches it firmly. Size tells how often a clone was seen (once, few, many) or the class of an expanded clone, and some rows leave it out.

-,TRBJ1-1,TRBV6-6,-,TGTGCCAGCAGTCCCGGGGAACGGGGGGCTATCACTGAAGCTTTCTTT,CASSPGERGAITEAFF
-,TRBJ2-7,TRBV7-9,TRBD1,TGTGCCAGCAGCTGGGACAGCTGGGGCTACGAGCAGTACTTC,CASSWDSWGYEQYF
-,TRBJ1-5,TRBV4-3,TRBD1,TGCGCCAGCAGCCAAGATTCCTGGACAGGAACCTATCAGCCCCAGCATTTT,CASSQDSWTGTYQPQHF
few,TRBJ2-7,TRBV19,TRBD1,TGTGCCGGACAGGGGGAGCAGTACTTC,CAGQGEQYF
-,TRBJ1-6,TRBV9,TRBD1,TGTGCCAGCAGCGGACAGGGAAGGAATAATTCACCCCTCCACTTT,CASSGQGRNNSPLHF
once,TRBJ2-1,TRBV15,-,TGTGCCACCAGCAGAGACAGGGGTCAGCAGTTCTTC,CATSRDRGQQFF
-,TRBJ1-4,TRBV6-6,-,TGTGCCAGCAGTTACCGGGAAAAGGCTGAAAAACTGTTTTTT,CASSYREKAEKLFF
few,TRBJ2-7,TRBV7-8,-,TGTGCCAGCAGCTTAGTCAGGGGAGTGGACGAGCAGTACTTC,CASSLVRGVDEQYF
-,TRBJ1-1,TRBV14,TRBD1,TGTGCCAGCAGCCTTGACAGGGGATCGAACACTGAAGCTTTCTTT,CASSLDRGSNTEAFF
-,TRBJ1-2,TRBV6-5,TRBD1,TGTGCCACCTATGAACAGGGGGCCTATGGCTACACCTTC,CATYEQGAYGYTF
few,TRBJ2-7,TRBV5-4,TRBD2,TGTGCCAGCAGCTTCGGGGGGAGCTCCTACGAGCAGTACTTC,CASSFGGSSYEQYF
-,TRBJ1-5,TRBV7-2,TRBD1,TGTGCCAGCAGCCTAGAGGCAGGGGGGAATCGACCCCAGCATTTT,CASSLEAGGNRPQHF
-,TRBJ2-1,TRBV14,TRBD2,TGTGCCAGCAGCCAAGACAAGCGGGAGTTGGATGAGCAGTTCTTC,CASSQDKRELDEQFF
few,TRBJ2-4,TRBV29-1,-,TGCAGCGTTTATAAGGACATCATAAACATTCAGTACTTC,CSVYKDIINIQYF